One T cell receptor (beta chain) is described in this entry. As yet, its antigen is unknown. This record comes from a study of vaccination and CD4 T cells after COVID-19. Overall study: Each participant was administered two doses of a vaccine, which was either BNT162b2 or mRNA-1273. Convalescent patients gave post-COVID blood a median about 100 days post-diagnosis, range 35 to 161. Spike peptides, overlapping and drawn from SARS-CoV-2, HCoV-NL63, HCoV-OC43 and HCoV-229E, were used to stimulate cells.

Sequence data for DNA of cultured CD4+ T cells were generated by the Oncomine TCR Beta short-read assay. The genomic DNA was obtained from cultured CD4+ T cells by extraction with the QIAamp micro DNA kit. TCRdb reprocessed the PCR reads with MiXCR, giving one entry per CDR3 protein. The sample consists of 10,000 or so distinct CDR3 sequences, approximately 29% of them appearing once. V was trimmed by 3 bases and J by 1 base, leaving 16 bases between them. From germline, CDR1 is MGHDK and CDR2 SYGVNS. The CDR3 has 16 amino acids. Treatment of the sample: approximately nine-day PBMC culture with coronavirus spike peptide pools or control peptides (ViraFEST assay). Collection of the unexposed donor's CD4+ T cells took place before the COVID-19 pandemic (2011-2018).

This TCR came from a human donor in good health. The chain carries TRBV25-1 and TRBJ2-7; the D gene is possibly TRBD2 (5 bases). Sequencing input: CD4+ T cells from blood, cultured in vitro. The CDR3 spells CASSDPGPRGSYEQYF. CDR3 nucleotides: TGTGCCAGCAGTGATCCCGGACCTAGAGGGTCCTACGAGCAGTACTTC.